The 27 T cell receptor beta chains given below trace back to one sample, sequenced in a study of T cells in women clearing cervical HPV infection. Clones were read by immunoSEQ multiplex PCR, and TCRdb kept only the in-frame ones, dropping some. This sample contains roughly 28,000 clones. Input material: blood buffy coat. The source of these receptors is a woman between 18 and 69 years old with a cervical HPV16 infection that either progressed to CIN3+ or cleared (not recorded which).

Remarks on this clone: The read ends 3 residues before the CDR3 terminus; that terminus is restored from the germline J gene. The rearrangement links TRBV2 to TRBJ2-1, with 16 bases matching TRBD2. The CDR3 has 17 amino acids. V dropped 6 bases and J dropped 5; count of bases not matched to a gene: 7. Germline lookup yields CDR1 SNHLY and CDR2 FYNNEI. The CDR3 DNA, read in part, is TGTGCCAGCAGAACCGGGACTAGCGGGGGGGCCCACAATGAG. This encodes CASRTGTSGGAHNE. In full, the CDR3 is CASRTGTSGGAHNEQFF.

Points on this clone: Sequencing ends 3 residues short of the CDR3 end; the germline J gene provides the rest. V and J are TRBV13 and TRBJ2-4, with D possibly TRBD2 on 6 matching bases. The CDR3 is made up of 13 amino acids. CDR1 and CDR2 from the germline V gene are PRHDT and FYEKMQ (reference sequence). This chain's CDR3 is CASSLSREDFQYF. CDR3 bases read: TGTGCCAGCAGCTTATCCAGGGAGGATTTT.

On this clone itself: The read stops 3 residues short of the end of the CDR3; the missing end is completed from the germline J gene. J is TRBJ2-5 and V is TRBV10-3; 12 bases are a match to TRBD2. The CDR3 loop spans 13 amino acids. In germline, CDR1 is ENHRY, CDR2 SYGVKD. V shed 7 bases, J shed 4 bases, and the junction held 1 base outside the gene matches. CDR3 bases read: TGTGCCATCAAGGGACTAGCGGGAGAGACC. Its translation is CAIKGLAGET. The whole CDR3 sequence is CAIKGLAGETQYF.

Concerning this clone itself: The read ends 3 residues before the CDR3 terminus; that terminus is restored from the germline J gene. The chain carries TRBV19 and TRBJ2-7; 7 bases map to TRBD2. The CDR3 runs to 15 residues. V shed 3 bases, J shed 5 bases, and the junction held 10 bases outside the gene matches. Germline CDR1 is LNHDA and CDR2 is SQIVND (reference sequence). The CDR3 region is CASSIGLVSGNEQYF. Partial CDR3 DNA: TGTGCCAGTAGTATCGGACTAGTCTCAGGAAACGAG.

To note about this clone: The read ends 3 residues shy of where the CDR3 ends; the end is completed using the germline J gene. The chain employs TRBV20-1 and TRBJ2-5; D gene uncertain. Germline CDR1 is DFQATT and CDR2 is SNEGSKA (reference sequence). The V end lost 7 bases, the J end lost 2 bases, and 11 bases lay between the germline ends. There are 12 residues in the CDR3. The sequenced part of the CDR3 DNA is TGCAGTGGTAGGTCCGGTCAAGAGACC. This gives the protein CSGRSGQET. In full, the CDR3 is CSGRSGQETQYF.

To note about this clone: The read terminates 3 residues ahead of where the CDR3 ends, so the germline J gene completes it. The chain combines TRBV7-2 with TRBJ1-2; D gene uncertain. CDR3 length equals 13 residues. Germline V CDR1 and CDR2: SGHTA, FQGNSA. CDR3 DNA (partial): TGTGCCAGCAGCTACCAGGTGTCCTACGAC. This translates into CASSYQVSYD. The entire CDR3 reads CASSYQVSYDYTF.

The CDR3 bases that were read are TGCGCCAGCAGCACCGGGACAGGGGGCCAGGAAAAA. Its translation is CASSTGTGGQEK. The complete CDR3 protein is CASSTGTGGQEKLFF. The chain joins TRBV5-1 to TRBJ1-4; 12 positions match TRBD1. Read sequence stops 3 residues before the CDR3 end, and the germline J gene provides the missing end. The V gene end was trimmed by 4 bases and the J gene end by 8 bases; junction bases not matched to a gene: 6. The CDR3 runs to 15 residues. Germline loops: CDR1 SGHRS, CDR2 YFSETQ. Drawing the rest from reference TRBV5-1 and TRBJ1-4, the complete variable domain is KAGVTQTPRYLIKTRGQQVTLSCSPISGHRSVSWYQQTPGQGLQFLFEYFSETQRNKGNFPGRFSGRQFSNSRSEMNVSTLELGDSALYLCASSTGTGGQEKLFFGSGTQLSVL.

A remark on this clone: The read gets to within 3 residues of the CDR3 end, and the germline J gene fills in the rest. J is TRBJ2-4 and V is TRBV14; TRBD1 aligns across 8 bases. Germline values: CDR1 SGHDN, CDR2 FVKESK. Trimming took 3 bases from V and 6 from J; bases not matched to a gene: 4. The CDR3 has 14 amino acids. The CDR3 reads CASSQQTGANIQYF. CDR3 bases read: TGTGCCAGCAGCCAGCAGACAGGGGCAAACATT.

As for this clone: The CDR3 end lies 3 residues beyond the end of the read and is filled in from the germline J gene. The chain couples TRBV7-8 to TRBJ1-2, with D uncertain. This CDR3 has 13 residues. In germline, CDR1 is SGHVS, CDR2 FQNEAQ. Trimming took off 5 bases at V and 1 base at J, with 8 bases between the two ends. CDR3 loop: CASSVGNNYGYTF. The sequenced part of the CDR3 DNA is TGTGCCAGCAGCGTTGGCAATAACTATGGC.

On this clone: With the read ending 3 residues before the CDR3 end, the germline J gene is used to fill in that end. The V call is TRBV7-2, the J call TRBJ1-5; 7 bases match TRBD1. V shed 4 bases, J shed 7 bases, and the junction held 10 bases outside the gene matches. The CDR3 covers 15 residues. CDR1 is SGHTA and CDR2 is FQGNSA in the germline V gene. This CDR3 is CASSWGPGGEQPQHF. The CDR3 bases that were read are TGTGCCAGCAGCTGGGGGCCAGGGGGTGAACAGCCC.

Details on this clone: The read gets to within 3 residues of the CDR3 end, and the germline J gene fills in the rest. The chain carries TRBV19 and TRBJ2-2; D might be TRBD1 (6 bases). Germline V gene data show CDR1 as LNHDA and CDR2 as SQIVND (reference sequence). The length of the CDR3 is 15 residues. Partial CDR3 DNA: TGTGCCAGTAGTATAGGTGGACAGACAAATTCACCG. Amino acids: CASSIGGQTNSP. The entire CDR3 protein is CASSIGGQTNSPLFF.

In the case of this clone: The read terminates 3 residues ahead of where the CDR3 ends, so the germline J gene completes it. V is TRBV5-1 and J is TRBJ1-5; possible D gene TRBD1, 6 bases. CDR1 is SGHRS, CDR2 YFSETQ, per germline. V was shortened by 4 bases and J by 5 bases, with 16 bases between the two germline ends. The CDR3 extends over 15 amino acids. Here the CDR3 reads CASSVQGSPDQPQHF. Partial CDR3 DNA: TGCGCCAGCAGCGTACAGGGTTCCCCAGATCAGCCC.

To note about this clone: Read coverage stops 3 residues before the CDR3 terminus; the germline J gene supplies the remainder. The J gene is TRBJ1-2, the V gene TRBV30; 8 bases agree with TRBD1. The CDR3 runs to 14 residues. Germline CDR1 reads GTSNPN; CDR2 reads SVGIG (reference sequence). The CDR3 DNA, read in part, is TGTGCCTGGAGTGTACTCGGGACAGGCAATGAC. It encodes CAWSVLGTGND. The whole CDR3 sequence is CAWSVLGTGNDYTF. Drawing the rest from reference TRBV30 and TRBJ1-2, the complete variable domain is SQTIHQWPATLVQPVGSPLSLECTVEGTSNPNLYWYRQAAGRGLQLLFYSVGIGQISSEVPQNLSASRPQDRQFILSSKKLLLSDSGFYLCAWSVLGTGNDYTFGSGTRLTVV.

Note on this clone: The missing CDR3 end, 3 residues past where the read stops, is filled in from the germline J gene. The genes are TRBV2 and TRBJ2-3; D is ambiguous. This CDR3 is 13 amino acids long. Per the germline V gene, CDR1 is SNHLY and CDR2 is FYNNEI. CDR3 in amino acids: CASSVTYQETQYF. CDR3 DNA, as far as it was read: TGTGCCAGCAGTGTAACTTACCAAGAGACG.

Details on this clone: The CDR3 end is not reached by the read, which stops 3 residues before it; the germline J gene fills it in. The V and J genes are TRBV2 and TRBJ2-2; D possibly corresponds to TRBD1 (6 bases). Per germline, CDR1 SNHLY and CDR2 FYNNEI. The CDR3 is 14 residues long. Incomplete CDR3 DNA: TGTGCCAGCAGTGCCAGGGGCGCAAGGTCACCG. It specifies CASSARGARSP. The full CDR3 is CASSARGARSPLFF.

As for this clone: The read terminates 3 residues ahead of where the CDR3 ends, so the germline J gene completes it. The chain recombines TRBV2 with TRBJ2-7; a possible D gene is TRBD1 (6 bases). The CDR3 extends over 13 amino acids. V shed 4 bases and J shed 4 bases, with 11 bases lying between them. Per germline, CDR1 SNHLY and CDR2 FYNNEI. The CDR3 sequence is CASSGPRGYEQYF. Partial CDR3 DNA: TGTGCCAGCAGTGGTCCCAGGGGTTACGAG. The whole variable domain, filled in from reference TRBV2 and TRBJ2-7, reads EPEVTQTPSHQVTQMGQEVILRCVPISNHLYFYWYRQILGQKVEFLVSFYNNEISEKSEIFDDQFSVERPDGSNFTLKIRSTKLEDSAMYFCASSGPRGYEQYFGPGTRLTVT.

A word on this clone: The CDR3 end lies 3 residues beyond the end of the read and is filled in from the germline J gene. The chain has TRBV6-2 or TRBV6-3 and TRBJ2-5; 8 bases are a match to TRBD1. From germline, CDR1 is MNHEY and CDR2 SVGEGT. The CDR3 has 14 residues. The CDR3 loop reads CASSTAGGIDTQYF. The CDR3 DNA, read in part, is TGTGCCAGCTCAACGGCAGGGGGCATCGATACC.

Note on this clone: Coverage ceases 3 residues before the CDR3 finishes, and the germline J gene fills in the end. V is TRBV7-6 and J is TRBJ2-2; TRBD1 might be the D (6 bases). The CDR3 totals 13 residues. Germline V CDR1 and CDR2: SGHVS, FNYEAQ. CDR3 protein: CASSMTGLRELFF. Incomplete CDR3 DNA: TGTGCCAGCAGCATGACAGGTCTCCGAGAG.

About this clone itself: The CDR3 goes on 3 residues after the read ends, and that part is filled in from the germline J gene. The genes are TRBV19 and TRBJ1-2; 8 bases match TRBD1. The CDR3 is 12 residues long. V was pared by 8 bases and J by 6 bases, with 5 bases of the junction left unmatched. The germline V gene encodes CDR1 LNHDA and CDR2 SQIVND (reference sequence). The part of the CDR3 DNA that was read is TGTGCCAGTGGGAGGACAGGGCATGGC. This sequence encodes CASGRTGHG. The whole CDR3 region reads CASGRTGHGYTF.

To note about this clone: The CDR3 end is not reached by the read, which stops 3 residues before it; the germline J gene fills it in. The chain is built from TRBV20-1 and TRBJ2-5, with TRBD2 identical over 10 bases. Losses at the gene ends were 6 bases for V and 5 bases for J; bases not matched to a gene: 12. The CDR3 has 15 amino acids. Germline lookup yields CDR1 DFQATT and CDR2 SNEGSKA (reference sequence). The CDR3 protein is CSAPDRTSGIETQYF. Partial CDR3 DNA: TGCAGTGCGCCCGACAGAACTAGCGGGATCGAGACC.

CDR3 sequence: CASSSFLAGGAKLFF. The covered CDR3 bases are TGTGCCAGCAGCTCCTTTTTGGCAGGGGGCGCAAAG. The rearrangement joins TRBV7-2 to TRBJ2-2; 8 positions agree with TRBD1. The CDR3 is cut off 3 residues early in the read; its end comes from the germline J gene. This CDR3 comprises 15 residues. Germline lookup yields CDR1 SGHTA and CDR2 FQGNSA.

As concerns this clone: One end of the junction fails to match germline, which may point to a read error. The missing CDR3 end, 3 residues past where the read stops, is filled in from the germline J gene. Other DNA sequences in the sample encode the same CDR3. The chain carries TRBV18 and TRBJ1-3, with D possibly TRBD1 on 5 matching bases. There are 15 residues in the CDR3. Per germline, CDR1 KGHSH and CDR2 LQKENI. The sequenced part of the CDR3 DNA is TGTGCCAGCTCCCTTGGGGGGTCCTCTGGAAACACG. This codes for CASSLGGSSGNT. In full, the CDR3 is CASSLGGSSGNTIYF.

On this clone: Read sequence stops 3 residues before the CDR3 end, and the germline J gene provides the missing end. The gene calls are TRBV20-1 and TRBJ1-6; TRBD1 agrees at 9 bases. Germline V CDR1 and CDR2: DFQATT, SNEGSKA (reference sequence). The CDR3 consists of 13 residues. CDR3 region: CSATQGAAGTLHF. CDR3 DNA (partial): TGCAGTGCTACACAGGGGGCGGCGGGCACC.

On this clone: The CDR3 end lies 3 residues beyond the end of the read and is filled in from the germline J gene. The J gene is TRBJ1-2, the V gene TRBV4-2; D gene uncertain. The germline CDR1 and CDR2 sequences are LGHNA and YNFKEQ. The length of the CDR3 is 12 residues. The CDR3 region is CASSQDPMGYTF. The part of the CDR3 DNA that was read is TGTGCCAGCAGCCAAGACCCAATGGGC.

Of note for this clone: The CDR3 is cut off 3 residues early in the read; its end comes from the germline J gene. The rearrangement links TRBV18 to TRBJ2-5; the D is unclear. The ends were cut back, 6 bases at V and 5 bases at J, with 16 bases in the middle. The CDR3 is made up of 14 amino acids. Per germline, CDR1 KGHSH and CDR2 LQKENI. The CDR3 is CASSPNYGAETQYF. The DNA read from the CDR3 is TGTGCCAGCTCCCCGAACTACGGAGCCGAGACC.

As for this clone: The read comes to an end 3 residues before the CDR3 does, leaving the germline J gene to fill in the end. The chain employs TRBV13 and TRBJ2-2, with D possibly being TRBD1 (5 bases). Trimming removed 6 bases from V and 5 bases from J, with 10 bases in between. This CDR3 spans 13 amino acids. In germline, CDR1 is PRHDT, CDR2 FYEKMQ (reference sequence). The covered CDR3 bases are TGTGCCAGCAGTCCCAGGGTTACCGGGGAG. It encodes CASSPRVTGE. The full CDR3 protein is CASSPRVTGELFF.

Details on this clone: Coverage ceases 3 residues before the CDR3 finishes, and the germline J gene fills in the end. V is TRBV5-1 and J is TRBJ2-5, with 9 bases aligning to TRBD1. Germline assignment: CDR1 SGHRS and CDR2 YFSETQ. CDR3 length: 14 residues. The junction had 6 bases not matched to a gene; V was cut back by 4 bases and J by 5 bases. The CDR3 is CASSGGQGMETQYF. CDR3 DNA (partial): TGCGCCAGCAGCGGAGGACAGGGGATGGAGACC.